These T cell receptor beta chains were read from a single sample in a study of blood T cell repertoires in COVID-19. Profiling relied on immunoSEQ multiplex PCR, and the TCRdb table lists in-frame clones only, not all of them. The repertoire has fewer than 300,000 clones, 80% to 90% of them found once; the top ten carry approximately 12%. Sample: peripheral blood. The receptors originated from a woman aged 30 to 39 with COVID-19, enrolled during active disease. CDR3s leave out the opening cysteine and the closing phenylalanine or tryptophan. The order of the fields is clone size, V gene, J gene, CDR3 protein. The size field is filled for only some rows; it gives once, few, many or a size class.

.	TRBV6-5	TRBJ1-1	ASRDSLIMNTEAF
.	TRBV24-1	TRBJ2-2	ATSDPGQSSGELF
.	TRBV5-6	TRBJ1-2	ASSMTGQGSDT
.	TRBV10-3	TRBJ2-7	AISEGSEQY
.	TRBV19	TRBJ2-2	ASSLAGGRDGELF
.	TRBV4-1	TRBJ2-7	ASSEQGAGYEQY
.	TRBV6-4	TRBJ1-2	ASSPEAGQIYGYT
.	TRBV5-5	TRBJ2-7	ASSLGQLAYEQY
.	TRBV5-5	TRBJ2-5	ASSGLPGQRQETQY
.	TRBV18	TRBJ2-7	ASSLQAGDSYEQY
.	TRBV5-6	TRBJ1-5	ASSRQGVRGNQPQH
once	TRBV5-1	TRBJ1-2	ASSLGVLTVYYT
.	TRBV5-1	TRBJ1-1	ASSLVGGLNTEAF
.	TRBV2	TRBJ1-4	ASSAGGEEKLF
.	TRBV7-9	TRBJ2-1	ASSLSGGAFYEQF
.	TRBV11-2	TRBJ1-4	ASRLTTASNEKLF
.	TRBV12-3/TRBV12-4	TRBJ2-7	ASSSAGAWEQY
.	TRBV27	TRBJ1-2	ASSLVPANYGYT
.	TRBV6-5	TRBJ2-7	ATWTGVAYEQY
.	TRBV7-2	TRBJ1-6	ASSLVPGISTLH
.	TRBV10-1	TRBJ2-7	ATTGSGGNYEQY
.	TRBV5-6	TRBJ2-1	ASSLAGSGSNEQF
.	TRBV6-2/TRBV6-3	TRBJ2-7	ASSYTTYEQY
.	TRBV2	TRBJ2-7	ASATGGGVYEQY
.	TRBV10-3	TRBJ2-2	AISGGPSTGELF
.	TRBV19	TRBJ1-5	ASSIDRGRLFNQPQH
.	TRBV18	TRBJ2-3	ASSPLGASTDTQY
.	TRBV4-1	TRBJ2-1	ASSQDQSRGSEQF